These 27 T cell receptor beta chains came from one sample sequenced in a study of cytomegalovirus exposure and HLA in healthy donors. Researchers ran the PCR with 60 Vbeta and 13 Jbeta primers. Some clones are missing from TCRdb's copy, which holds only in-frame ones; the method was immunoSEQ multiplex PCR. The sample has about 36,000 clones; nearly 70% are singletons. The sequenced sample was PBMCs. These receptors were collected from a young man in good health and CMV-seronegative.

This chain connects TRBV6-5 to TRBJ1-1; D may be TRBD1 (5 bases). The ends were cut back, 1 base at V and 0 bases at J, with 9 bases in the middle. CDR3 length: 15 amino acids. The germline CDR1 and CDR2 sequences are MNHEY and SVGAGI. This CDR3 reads CASSYYGRVNTEAFF. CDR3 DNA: TGTGCCAGCAGTTACTACGGCAGGGTGAACACTGAAGCTTTCTTT.

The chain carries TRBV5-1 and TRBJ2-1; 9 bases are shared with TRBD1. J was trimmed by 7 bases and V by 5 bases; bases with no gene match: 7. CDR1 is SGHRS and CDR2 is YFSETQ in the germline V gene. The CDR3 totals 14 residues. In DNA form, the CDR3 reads TGCGCCAGCAGAACGGACAGGGGTCGAAATGAGCAGTTCTTC. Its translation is CASRTDRGRNEQFF. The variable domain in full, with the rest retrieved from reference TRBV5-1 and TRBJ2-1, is KAGVTQTPRYLIKTRGQQVTLSCSPISGHRSVSWYQQTPGQGLQFLFEYFSETQRNKGNFPGRFSGRQFSNSRSEMNVSTLELGDSALYLCASRTDRGRNEQFFGPGTRLTVL.

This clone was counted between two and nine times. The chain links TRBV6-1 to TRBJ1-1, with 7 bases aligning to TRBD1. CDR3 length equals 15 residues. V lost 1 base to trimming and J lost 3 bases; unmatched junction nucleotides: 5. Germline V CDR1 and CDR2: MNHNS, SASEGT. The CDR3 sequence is CASSEVRDSYTEAFF. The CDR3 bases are TGTGCCAGCAGTGAAGTCCGGGACAGTTACACTGAAGCTTTCTTT.

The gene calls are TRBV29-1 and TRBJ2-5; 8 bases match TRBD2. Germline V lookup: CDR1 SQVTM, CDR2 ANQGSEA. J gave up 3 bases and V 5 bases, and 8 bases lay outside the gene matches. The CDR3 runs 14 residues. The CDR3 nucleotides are TGCAGCGTTATTGATTCGGGACTAGAAGAGACCCAGTACTTC. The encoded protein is CSVIDSGLEETQYF.

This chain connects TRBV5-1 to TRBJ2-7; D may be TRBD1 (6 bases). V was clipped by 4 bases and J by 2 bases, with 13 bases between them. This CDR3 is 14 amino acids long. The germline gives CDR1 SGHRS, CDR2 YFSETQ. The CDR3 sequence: CASSLTGQPYEQYF. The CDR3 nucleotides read TGCGCCAGCAGCCTGACGGGACAACCCTACGAGCAGTACTTC.

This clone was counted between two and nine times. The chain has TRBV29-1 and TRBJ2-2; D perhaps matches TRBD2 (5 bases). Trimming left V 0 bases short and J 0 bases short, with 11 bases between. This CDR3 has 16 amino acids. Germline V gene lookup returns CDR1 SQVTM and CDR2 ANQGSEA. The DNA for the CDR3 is TGCAGCGTTGAAGATCGGCGGGTTACGAACACCGGGGAGCTGTTTTTT. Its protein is CSVEDRRVTNTGELFF.

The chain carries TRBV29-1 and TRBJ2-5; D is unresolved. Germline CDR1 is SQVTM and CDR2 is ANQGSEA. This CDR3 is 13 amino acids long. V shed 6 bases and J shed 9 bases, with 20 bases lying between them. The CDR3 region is CSVTRGPGRAQYF. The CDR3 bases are TGCAGCGTAACCCGTGGCCCGGGTCGGGCCCAGTACTTC. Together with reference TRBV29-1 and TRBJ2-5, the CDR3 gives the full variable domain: SAVISQKPSRDICQRGTSLTIQCQVDSQVTMMFWYRQQPGQSLTLIATANQGSEATYESGFVIDKFPISRPNLTFSTLTVSNMSPEDSSIYLCSVTRGPGRAQYFGPGTRLLVL.

CDR3 in amino acids: CASSQVAGGNQPQHF. DNA for the CDR3: TGCGCCAGCAGCCAAGTGGCAGGGGGCAATCAGCCCCAGCATTTT. The rearrangement links TRBV4-1 to TRBJ1-5; tentatively, D is TRBD1 (6 bases). In germline, CDR1 is MGHRA, CDR2 YSYEKL. The CDR3 runs 15 residues. V was trimmed by 1 base and J by 2 bases, leaving 9 bases between them.

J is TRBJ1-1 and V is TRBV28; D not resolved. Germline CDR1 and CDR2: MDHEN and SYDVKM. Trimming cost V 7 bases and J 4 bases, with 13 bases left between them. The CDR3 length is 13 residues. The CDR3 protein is CASKVLLITEAFF. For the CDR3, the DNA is TGTGCCAGCAAAGTATTACTGATCACTGAAGCTTTCTTT.

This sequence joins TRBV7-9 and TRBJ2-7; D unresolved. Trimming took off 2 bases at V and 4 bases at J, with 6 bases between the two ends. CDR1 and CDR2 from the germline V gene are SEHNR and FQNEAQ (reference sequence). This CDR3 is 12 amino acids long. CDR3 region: CASSLREYEQYF. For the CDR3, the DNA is TGTGCCAGCAGCTTACGAGAATACGAGCAGTACTTC.

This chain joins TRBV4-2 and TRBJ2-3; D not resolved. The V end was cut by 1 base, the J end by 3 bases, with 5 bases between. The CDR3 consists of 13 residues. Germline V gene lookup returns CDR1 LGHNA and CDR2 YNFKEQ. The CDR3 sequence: CASSQVRTDTQYF. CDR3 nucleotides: TGTGCCAGCAGCCAAGTGCGAACAGATACGCAGTATTTT.

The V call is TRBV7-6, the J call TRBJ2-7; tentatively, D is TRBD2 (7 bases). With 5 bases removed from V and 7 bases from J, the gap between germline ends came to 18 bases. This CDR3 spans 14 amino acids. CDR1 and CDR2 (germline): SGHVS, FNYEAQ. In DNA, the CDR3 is TGTGCCAGCAGCCGCACGAGAAAGGGGGGGGAGCAGTACTTC. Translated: CASSRTRKGGEQYF.

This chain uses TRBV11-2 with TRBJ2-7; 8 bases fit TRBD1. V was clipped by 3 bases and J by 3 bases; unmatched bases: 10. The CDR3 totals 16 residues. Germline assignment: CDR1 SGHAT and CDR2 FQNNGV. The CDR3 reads CASSLAGTGSNYEQYF. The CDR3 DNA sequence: TGTGCCAGCAGCTTGGCCGGGACAGGTTCGAACTACGAGCAGTACTTC.

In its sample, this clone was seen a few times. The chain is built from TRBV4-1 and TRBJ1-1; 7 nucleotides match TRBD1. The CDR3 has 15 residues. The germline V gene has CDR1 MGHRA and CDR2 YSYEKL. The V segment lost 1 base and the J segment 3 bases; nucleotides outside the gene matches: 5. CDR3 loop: CASSQGSRGDTEAFF. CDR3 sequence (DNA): TGCGCCAGCAGCCAAGGTAGCAGGGGGGACACTGAAGCTTTCTTT.

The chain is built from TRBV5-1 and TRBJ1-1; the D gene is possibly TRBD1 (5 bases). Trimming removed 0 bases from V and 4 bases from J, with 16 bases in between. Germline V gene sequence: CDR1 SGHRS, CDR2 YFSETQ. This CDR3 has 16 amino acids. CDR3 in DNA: TGCGCCAGCAGCTTGGATGGTCAGGGTTTGGCCACTGAAGCTTTCTTT. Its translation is CASSLDGQGLATEAFF.

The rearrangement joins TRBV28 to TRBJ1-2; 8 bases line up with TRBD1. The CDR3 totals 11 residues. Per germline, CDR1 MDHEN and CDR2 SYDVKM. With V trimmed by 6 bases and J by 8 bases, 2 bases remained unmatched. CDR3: CASRGQGGYTF. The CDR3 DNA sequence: TGTGCCAGCAGAGGACAGGGCGGCTACACCTTC.

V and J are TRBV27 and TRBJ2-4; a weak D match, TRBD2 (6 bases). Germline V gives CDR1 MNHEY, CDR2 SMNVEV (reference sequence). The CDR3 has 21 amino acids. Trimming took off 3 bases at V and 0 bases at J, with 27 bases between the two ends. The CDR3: CASSFAPPGRVLAVAKNIQYF. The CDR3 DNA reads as TGTGCCAGCAGTTTCGCCCCCCCTGGACGGGTTTTAGCGGTAGCCAAAAACATTCAGTACTTC.

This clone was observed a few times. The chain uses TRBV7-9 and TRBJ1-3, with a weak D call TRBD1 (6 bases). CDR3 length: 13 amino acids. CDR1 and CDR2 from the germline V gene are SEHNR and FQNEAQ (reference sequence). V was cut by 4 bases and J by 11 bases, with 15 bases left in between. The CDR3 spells CASSWDTGRAIYF. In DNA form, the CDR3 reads TGTGCCAGCAGCTGGGACACAGGGAGGGCCATATATTTT.

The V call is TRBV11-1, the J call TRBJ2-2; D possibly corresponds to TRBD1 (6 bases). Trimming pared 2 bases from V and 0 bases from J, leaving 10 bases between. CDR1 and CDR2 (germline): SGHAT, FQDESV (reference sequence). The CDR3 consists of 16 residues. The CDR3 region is CASSLRGTPNTGELFF. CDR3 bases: TGTGCCAGCAGCTTACGTGGGACACCGAACACCGGGGAGCTGTTTTTT.

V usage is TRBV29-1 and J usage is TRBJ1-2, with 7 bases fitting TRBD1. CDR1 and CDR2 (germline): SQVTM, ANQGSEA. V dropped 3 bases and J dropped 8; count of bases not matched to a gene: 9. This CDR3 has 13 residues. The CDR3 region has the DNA TGCAGCGTTGATGCTCAGGGGGATCGGGGCTACACCTTC. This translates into CSVDAQGDRGYTF.

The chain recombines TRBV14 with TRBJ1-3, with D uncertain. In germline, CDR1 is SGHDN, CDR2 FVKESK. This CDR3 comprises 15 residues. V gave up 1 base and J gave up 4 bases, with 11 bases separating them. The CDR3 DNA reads TGTGCCAGCAGCCAAGGTACACCCTTGGGAAACACCATATATTTT. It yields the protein CASSQGTPLGNTIYF.

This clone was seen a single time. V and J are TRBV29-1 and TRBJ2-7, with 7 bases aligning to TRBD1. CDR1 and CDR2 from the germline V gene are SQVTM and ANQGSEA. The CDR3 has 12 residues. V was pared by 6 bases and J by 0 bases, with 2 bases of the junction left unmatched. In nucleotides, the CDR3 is TGCAGCGTAAGACAGGGCTCCTACGAGCAGTACTTC. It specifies CSVRQGSYEQYF.

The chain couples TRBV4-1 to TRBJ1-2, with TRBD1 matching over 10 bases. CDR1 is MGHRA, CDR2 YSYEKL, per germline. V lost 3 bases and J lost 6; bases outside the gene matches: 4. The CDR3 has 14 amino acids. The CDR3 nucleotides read TGCGCCAGCAGCCAGGGGACAGGGGTAAATGGCTACACCTTC. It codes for CASSQGTGVNGYTF.

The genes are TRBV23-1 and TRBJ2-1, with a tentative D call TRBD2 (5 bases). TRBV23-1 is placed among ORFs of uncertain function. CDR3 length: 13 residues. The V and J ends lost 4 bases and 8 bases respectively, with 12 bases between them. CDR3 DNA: TGCGCCAGCAGTCTTCTCTGGCGGGATGAGCAGTTCTTC. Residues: CASSLLWRDEQFF.

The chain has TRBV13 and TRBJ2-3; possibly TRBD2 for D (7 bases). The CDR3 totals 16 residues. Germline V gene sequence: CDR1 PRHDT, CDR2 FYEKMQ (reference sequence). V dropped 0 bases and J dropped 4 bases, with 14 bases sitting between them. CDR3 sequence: CASSLGPGGPADTQYF. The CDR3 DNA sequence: TGTGCCAGCAGCTTAGGCCCGGGGGGCCCCGCAGATACGCAGTATTTT.

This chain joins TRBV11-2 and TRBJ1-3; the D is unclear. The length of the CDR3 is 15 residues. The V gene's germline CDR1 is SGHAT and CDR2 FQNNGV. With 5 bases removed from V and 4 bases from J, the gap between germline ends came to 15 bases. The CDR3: CASSNWEGSGNTIYF. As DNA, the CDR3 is TGTGCCAGCAGCAATTGGGAGGGCTCGGGAAACACCATATATTTT.

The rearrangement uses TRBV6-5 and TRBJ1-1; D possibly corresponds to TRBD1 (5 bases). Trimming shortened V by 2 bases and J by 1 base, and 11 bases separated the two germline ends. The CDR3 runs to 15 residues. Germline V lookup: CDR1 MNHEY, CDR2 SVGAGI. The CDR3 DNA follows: TGTGCCAGCAGTTACGGGGGAGGGACGAACACTGAAGCTTTCTTT. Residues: CASSYGGGTNTEAFF.